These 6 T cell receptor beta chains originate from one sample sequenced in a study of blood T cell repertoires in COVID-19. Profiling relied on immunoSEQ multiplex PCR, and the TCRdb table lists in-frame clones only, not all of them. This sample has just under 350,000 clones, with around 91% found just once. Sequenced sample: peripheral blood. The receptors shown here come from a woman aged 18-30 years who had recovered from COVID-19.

The CDR3: CASSLLGLPYNEQFF. Written as DNA, the CDR3 is TGTGCCAGCAGTTTATTGGGCTTGCCGTACAATGAGCAGTTCTTC. The chain is built from TRBV28 and TRBJ2-1, with unresolved D. The CDR3 sequence is 15 residues long. V was clipped by 1 base and J by 4 bases, with 11 bases between them. Germline values: CDR1 MDHEN, CDR2 SYDVKM.

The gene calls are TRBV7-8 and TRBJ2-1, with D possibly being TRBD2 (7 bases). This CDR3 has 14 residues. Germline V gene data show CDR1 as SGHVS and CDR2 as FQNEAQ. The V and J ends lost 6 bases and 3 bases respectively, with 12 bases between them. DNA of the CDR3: TGTGCCAGCAGTTCCGGGGGGCTCTACAATGAGCAGTTCTTC. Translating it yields CASSSGGLYNEQFF.

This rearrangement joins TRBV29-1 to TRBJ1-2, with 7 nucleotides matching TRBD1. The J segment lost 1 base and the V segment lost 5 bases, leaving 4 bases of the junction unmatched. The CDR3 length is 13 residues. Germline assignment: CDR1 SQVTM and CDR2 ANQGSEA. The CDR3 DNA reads TGCAGCGTTTTCCAGGGGGGTAACTATGGCTACACCTTC. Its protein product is CSVFQGGNYGYTF. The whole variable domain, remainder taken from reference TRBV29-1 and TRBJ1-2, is SAVISQKPSRDICQRGTSLTIQCQVDSQVTMMFWYRQQPGQSLTLIATANQGSEATYESGFVIDKFPISRPNLTFSTLTVSNMSPEDSSIYLCSVFQGGNYGYTFGSGTRLTVV.

The CDR3 sequence: CASRTSGTGVYNEQFF. DNA of the CDR3: TGTGCCAGCAGGACCTCCGGGACAGGGGTCTACAATGAGCAGTTCTTC. The genes are TRBV28 and TRBJ2-1; 10 bases map to TRBD1. CDR1 is MDHEN and CDR2 is SYDVKM in the germline V gene. The CDR3 has 16 residues. V lost 6 bases to trimming and J lost 3 bases; unmatched junction nucleotides: 8. Drawing the rest from reference TRBV28 and TRBJ2-1, the complete variable domain is DVKVTQSSRYLVKRTGEKVFLECVQDMDHENMFWYRQDPGLGLRLIYFSYDVKMKEKGDIPEGYSVSREKKERFSLILESASTNQTSMYLCASRTSGTGVYNEQFFGPGTRLTVL.

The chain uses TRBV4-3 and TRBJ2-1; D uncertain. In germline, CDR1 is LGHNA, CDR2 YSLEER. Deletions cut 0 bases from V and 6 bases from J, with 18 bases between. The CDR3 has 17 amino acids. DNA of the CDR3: TGCGCCAGCAGCCAAGAAATCCGACTTGGCGATGGCAATGAGCAGTTCTTC. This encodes CASSQEIRLGDGNEQFF.

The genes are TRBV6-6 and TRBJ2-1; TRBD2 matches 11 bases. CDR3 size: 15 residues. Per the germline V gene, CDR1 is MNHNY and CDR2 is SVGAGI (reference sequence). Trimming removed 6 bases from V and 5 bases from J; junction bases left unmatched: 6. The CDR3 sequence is CASRKTSGDNNEQFF. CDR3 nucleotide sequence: TGTGCCAGCAGAAAGACTAGCGGGGACAACAATGAGCAGTTCTTC.